The clone carrying this TCR beta chain occurred a few times. Its specificity is not known. Isolated RNA was reverse transcribed in full, so expressed TCRB transcripts were sequenced. The protocol was immunoSEQ multiplex PCR, while the TCRdb copy is restricted to in-frame clones and leaves out a portion. The sample holds 630,000 or so clones, more than 13% seen once. The V segment lost 2 bases and the J segment 5 bases; nucleotides outside the gene matches: 0. CDR1 is MNHNS, CDR2 SASEGT, per germline. CDR3 size: 13 residues. The record originates from a study of beta chain features in type 1 diabetes. Study-level findings and limits: People with Type 1 diabetes carried modestly yet significantly shorter TCRB CDR3s in all four CD4+ subsets. Cells carrying high TCR expression could end up over-represented when cDNA is sequenced. Patients' naive, central memory and Treg TCRB repertoires seemed closer to one another than those of healthy donors. Patients and controls would share equally any PCR tilt toward shorter templates.

This TCR was sampled from a man younger than 35 with type 1 diabetes. Sequencing was carried out using naive CD4+ T cells from blood. V gene TRBV6-1 combines with J gene TRBJ1-5; 7 bases match TRBD1. For the CDR3, the DNA is TGTGCCAGCAGTGAAAGGGGGCATCAGCCCCAGCATTTT. Its protein is CASSERGHQPQHF.